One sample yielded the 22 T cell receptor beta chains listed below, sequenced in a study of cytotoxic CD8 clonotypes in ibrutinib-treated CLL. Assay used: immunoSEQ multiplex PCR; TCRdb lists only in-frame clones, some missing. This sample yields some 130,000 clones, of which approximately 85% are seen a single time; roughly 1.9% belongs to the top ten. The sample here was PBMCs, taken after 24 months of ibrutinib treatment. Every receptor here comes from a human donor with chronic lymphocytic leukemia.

The CDR3 sequence is CASSGRDRLGYTF. The CDR3 DNA sequence: TGTGCCAGCAGTGGCCGGGACAGACTGGGCTACACCTTC. The rearrangement links TRBV28 to TRBJ1-2; 7 bases fit TRBD1. Germline V gene sequence: CDR1 MDHEN, CDR2 SYDVKM. Losses at the gene ends were 5 bases for V and 8 bases for J; bases not matched to a gene: 8. The CDR3 has 13 amino acids.

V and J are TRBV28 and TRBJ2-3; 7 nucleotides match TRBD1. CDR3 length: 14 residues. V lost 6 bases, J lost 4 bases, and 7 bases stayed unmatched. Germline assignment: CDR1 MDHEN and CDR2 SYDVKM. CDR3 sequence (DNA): TGTGCCAGCAGGGAGACAGGGCGGTCAGATACGCAGTATTTT. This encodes CASRETGRSDTQYF. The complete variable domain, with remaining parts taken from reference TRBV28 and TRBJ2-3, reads DVKVTQSSRYLVKRTGEKVFLECVQDMDHENMFWYRQDPGLGLRLIYFSYDVKMKEKGDIPEGYSVSREKKERFSLILESASTNQTSMYLCASRETGRSDTQYFGPGTRLTVL.

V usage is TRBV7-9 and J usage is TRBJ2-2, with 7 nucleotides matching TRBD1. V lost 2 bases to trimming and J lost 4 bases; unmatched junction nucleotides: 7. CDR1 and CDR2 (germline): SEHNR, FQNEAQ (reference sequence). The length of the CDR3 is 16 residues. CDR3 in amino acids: CASSLQGDLVTGELFF. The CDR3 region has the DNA TGTGCCAGCAGCTTACAGGGGGATCTAGTCACCGGGGAGCTGTTTTTT.

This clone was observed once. CDR3 sequence (DNA): TGTGCCAGCAGGAAGGGGGGGGACACAGATACGCAGTATTTT. It codes for CASRKGGDTDTQYF. The chain links TRBV7-2 to TRBJ2-3, with D possibly TRBD2 on 7 matching bases. CDR1 SGHTA and CDR2 FQGNSA come from the germline V gene. The CDR3 consists of 14 residues. Between the trimmed V and J ends, which lost 6 bases and 2 bases, there was a span of 12 bases.

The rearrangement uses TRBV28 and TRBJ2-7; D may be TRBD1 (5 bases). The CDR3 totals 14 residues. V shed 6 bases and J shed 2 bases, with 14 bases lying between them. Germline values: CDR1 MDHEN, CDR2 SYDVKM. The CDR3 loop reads CASRRQIVTYEQYF. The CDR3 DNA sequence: TGTGCCAGCAGGCGACAGATAGTGACCTACGAGCAGTACTTC.

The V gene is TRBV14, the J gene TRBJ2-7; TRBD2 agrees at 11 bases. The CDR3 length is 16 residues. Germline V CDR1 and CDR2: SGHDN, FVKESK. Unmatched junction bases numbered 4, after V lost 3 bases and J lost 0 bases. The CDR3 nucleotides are TGTGCCAGCAGCCACGGACTAGCGGGCCTCTCCTACGAGCAGTACTTC. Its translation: CASSHGLAGLSYEQYF.

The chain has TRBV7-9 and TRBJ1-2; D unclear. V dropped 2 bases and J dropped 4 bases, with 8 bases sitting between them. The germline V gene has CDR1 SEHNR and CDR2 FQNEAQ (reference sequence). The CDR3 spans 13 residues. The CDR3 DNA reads TGTGCCAGCAGCTTAAGAGAAGGCTATGGCTACACCTTC. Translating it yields CASSLREGYGYTF.

CDR3 loop: CASSAQGPITEAFF. The DNA of the CDR3 is TGTGCCAGCAGCGCCCAGGGGCCAATCACTGAAGCTTTCTTT. The genes are TRBV7-2 and TRBJ1-1, with D maybe TRBD1 (6 bases). CDR3 length: 14 residues. Trimming stripped 5 bases from V and 4 bases from J, with 14 bases between. Germline loops: CDR1 SGHTA, CDR2 FQGNSA.

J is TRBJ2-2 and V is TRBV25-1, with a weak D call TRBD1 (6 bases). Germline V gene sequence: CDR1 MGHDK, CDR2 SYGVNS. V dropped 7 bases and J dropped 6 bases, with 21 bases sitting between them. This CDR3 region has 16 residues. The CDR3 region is CASILNRAAGAGELFF. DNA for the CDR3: TGTGCCAGCATTCTGAATAGGGCGGCAGGGGCCGGGGAGCTGTTTTTT. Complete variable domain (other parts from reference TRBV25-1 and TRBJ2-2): EADIYQTPRYLVIGTGKKITLECSQTMGHDKMYWYQQDPGMELHLIHYSYGVNSTEKGDLSSESTVSRIRTEHFPLTLESARPSHTSQYLCASILNRAAGAGELFFGEGSRLTVL.

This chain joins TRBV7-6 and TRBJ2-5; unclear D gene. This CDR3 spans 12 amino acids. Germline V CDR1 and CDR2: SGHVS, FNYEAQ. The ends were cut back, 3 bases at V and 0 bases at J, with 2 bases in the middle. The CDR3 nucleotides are TGTGCCAGCAGCTTGTACCAAGAGACCCAGTACTTC. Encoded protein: CASSLYQETQYF.

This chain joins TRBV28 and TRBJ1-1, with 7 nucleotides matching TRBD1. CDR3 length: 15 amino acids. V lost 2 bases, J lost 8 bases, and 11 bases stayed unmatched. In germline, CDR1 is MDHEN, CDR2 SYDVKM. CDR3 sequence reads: CASSLGRETGIEAFF. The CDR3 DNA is TGTGCCAGCAGTTTAGGGAGAGAGACAGGGATCGAAGCTTTCTTT.

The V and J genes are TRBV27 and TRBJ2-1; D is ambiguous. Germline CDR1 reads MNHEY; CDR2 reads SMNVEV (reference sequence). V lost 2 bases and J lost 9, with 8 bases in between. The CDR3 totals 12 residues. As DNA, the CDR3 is TGTGCCAGCAGTTTAGGGGTAGGTGAGCAGTTCTTC. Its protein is CASSLGVGEQFF.

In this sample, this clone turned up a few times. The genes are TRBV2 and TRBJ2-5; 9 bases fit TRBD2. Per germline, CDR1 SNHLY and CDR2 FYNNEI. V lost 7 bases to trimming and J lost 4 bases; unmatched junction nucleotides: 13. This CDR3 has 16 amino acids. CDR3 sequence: CASTYQGGGAGETQYF. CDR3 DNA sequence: TGTGCCAGCACCTACCAGGGCGGGGGGGCTGGAGAGACCCAGTACTTC.

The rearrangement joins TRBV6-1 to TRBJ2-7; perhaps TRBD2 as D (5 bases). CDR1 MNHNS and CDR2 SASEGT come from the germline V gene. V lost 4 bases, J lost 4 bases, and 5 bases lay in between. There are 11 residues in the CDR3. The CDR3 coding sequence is TGTGCCAGCAGTGGAGGGTACGAGCAGTACTTC. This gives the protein CASSGGYEQYF.

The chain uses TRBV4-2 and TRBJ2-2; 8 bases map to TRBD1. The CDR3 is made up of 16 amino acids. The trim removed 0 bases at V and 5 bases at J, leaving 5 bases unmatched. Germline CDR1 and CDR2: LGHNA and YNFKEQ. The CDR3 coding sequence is TGTGCCAGCAGCCAAGATACAGGGGGTAGGACCGGGGAGCTGTTTTTT. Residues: CASSQDTGGRTGELFF.

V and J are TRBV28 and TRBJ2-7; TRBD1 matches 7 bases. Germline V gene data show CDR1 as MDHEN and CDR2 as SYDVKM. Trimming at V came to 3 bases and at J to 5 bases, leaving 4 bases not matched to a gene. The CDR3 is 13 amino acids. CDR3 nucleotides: TGTGCCAGCAGTTTCGGGACAGAGGACGAGCAGTACTTC. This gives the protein CASSFGTEDEQYF. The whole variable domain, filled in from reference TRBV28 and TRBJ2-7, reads DVKVTQSSRYLVKRTGEKVFLECVQDMDHENMFWYRQDPGLGLRLIYFSYDVKMKEKGDIPEGYSVSREKKERFSLILESASTNQTSMYLCASSFGTEDEQYFGPGTRLTVT.

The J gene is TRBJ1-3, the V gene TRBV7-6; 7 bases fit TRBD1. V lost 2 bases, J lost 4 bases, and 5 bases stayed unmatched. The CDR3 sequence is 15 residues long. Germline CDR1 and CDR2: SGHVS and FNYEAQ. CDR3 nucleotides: TGTGCCAGCAGCTTAAGACGGACAGGAGGAAACACCATATATTTT. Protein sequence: CASSLRRTGGNTIYF.

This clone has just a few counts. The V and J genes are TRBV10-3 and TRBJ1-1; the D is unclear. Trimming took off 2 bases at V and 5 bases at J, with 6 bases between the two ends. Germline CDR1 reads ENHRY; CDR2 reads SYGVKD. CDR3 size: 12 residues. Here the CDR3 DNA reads TGTGCCATCAGTGAGGTACGTACTGAAGCTTTCTTT. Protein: CAISEVRTEAFF.

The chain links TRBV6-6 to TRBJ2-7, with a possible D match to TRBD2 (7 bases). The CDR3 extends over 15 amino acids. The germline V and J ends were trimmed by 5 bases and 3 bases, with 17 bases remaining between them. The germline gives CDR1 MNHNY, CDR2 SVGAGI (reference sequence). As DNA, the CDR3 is TGTGCCAGCAGTCCCCGGGGGGACACCATCTACGAGCAGTACTTC. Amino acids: CASSPRGDTIYEQYF.

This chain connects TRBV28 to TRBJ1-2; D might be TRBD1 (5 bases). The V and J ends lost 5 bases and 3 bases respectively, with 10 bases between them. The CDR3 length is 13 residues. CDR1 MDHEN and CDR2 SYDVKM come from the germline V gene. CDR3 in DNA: TGTGCCAGCAGTCCCGGGGCGGACTATGGCTACACCTTC. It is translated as CASSPGADYGYTF.

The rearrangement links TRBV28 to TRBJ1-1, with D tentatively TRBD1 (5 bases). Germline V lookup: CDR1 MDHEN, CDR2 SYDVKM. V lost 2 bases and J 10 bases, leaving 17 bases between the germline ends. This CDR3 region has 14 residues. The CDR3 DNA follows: TGTGCCAGCAGTTTAAGTGTGTGGGGCCGAGGAGCTTTCTTT. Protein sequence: CASSLSVWGRGAFF.

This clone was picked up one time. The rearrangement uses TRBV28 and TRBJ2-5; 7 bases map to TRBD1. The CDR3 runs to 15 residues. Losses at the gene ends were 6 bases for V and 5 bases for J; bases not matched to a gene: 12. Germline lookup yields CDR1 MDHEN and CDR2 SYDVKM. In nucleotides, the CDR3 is TGTGCCAGCAGCCTGACAAGAGGGGGCGCGGAGACCCAGTACTTC. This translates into CASSLTRGGAETQYF.